The TCR beta chain under discussion was sequenced for a study of T cells in Graves' hyperthyroidism and ophthalmopathy. Whole-study results and caveats: Most clonotypes that expanded in the thyroid above 0.001 also showed up in blood. Ophthalmopathy, as predicted by the model, came a median roughly 6.3 months after the prediction.

The sample holds many counts of this clonotype. Its matching antigen is unknown. Researchers amplified the TCR beta CDR3 regions from RNA transcripts. A first-round RT-PCR of the TCR CDR3 used the HTBI primer set. MiXCR was run by TCRdb on the multiplex PCR reads, yielding one entry per CDR3 protein. Seen here are around 500,000 distinct CDR3 sequences, less than 15% observed once, and the top ten hold 14%. The CDR3 totals 17 residues. Germline-derived CDR1 and CDR2 are SGHTA and FQGNSA. Losses at the gene ends were 6 bases for V and 0 bases for J; bases not matched to a gene: 6. The rearrangement uses TRBV7-2 and TRBJ2-2; 11 bases are a match to TRBD2. The source is a woman between 40 and 55 years old with Graves' hyperthyroidism. Material: blood. Here the CDR3 reads CASRRGLAGTNTGELFF. CDR3 nucleotide sequence: TGTGCCAGCAGACGAGGACTAGCGGGTACGAACACCGGGGAGCTGTTTTTT.